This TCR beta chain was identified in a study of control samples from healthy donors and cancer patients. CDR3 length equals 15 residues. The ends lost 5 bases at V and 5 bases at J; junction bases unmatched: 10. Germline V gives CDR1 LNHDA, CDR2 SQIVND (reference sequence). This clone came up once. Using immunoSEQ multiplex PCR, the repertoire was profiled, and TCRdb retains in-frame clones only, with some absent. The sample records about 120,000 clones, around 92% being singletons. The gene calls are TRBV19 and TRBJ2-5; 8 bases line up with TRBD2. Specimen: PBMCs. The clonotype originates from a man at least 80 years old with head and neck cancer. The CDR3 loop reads CASSPSPGGLETQYF. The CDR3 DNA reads TGTGCCAGTAGTCCATCTCCGGGGGGGTTGGAGACCCAGTACTTC.